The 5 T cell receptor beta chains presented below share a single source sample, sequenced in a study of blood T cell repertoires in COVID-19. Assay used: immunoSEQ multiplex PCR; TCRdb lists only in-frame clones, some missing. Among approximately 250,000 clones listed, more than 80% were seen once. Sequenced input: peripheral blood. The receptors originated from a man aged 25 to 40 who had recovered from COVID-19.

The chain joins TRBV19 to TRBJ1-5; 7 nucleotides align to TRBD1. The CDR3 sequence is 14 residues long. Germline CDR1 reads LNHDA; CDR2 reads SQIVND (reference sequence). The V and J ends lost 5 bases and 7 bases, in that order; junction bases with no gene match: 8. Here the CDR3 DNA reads TGTGCCAGTAGTCTCACAGGGGCACAACAGCCCCAGCATTTT. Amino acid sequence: CASSLTGAQQPQHF.

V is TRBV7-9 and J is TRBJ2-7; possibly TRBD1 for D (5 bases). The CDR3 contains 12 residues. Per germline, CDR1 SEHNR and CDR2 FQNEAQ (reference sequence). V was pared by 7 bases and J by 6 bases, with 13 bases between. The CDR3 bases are TGTGCCAGCAATTGGGGCACGGGCGAGCAGTACTTC. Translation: CASNWGTGEQYF.

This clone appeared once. The CDR3 nucleotides are TGTGCCAGCAGCCAAGATCGGGTACAGGGGCACGATGAAAAACTGTTTTTT. It translates to CASSQDRVQGHDEKLFF. The rearrangement uses TRBV3-1 (or the pseudogene TRBV3-2) and TRBJ1-4, with 7 bases fitting TRBD1. The CDR3 is made up of 17 amino acids. CDR1 and CDR2 (germline): LGHDT, YNNKEL (reference sequence). The trim removed 0 bases at V and 6 bases at J, leaving 10 bases unmatched.

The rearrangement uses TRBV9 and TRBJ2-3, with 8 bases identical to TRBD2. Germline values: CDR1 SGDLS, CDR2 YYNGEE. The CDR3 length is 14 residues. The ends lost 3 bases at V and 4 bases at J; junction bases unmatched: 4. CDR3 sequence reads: CASSAGGGPDTQYF. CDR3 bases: TGTGCCAGCAGCGCGGGAGGGGGACCAGATACGCAGTATTTT.

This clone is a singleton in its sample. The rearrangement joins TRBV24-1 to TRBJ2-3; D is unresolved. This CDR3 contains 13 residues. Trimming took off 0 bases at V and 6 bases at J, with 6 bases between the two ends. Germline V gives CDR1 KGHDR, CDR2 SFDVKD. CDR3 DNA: TGTGCCACCAGTGATTTGTTGAGGGATACGCAGTATTTT. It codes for CATSDLLRDTQYF.